The present TCR beta chain was sequenced within a study of blood T cell repertoires in COVID-19. Study-level background: There were acute and convalescent COVID-19 samples, and they came from the United States, Italy and Spain. PBMCs, B-cell-depleted T cells, or T cells provided the cDNA or gDNA that made up the material.

This clone was counted a single time. In the original analysis: Reference gene primer amplification yielded estimated nucleated cell counts. Assay: immunoSEQ multiplex PCR; the TCRdb copy retains only in-frame clones and omits some. V and J calls and clone size are given by that table; D and trimming were obtained from the DNA. The data contain under 300,000 clones, 70% to 90% of them seen just once; the ten biggest clones take up 5.5% to 7.5%. V shed 7 bases and J 8 bases; nucleotides not matched to a gene: 7. The CDR3 sequence is 13 residues long. Sequenced: peripheral blood. The TCR comes from a woman in her seventies with active or convalescent COVID-19. This chain joins TRBV12-3 or TRBV12-4 and TRBJ1-2, with 10 bases identical to TRBD1. CDR3 in amino acids: CASIGQGDRGYTF. For the CDR3, the DNA is TGTGCCAGCATCGGACAGGGGGATCGCGGCTACACCTTC.